This TCR beta chain was captured in a study of shared clonotypes between healthy human individuals (dated by TCRdb to the early 2020s). Notes on the research overall: The cohort included a few men and two women between 18 and 49 years of age. For each donor, CD4 naive and CD4 memory were each given three plates, CD8 naive was given two plates, and CD8 memory was given one plate. Between about 0.8 and 9 billion PBMCs per donor were obtained by leukapheresis. Blood TCR repertoires of roughly 5 healthy adults were deeply sequenced to estimate repertoire size and the extent of clonotype sharing between individuals. Libraries were prepared and TCR repertoires were sequenced by different laboratories using diverse techniques, in order to increase sequencing depth and limit assay-specific biases.

Overall results and qualifications from the work: Because the study included only a small number of donors, the genetic and exposure-history diversity represented was limited. Compared with non-shared clonotypes, the clonotypes found in all four sorted-subset donors had higher generation probabilities. Across a few donors, roughly 5.1% of naive CD4, approximately 3.6% of naive CD8, about 2.3% of memory CD4, and under 0.45% of memory CD8 clonotypes were shared. Estimated clonotype richness was generally larger for naive than for memory subsets. Rarefaction of sorted-subset datasets indicated incomplete sequencing despite the large sequencing depth. Pairwise subsampling indicated that sequencing depth was expected to affect the degree of clonotype sharing among donors. Sampling was limited to blood, and TCR repertoires in tissue likely differ from TCR repertoires in blood.

Using the deep immunoSEQ assay, TCR CDR3 regions were amplified from genomic DNA by multiplex PCR. Extracted genomic DNA from each cell subset was distributed evenly across all wells of several immunoSEQ 96-well plates, and each plate was treated as a replicate. Each replicate PCR for sorted subsets received about 0.2 ug genomic DNA, equal to 30,000 or so T cell genomes. Purified libraries were measured with a Qubit 3.0 fluorometer, size-checked on a Bioanalyzer 2100, and measured again with the KAPA Library Quantification kit. Every immunoSEQ 96-well plate was sequenced on a separate single-read 150-cycle Illumina NextSeq 550 flow cell. As for how the authors treated the data: Because the immunoSEQ output included only junctional sequences and no quality scores, the filtering could not be the same as the filtering used for full-length reads. Sequences were annotated with PyIR, a Python wrapper for IgBLAST v1.9, using IMGT germline references to assign V/J genes and CDR3. Reads with weak V/J assignments (E-value above 1e-6), missing CDR3, stop codons, out-of-frame junctions, or ambiguous translated residues were removed. V3J clonotypes were defined as sequences sharing the same inferred V gene, J gene, and CDR3 amino acid sequence. Percentage overlap between repertoires was computed as shared unique clonotypes divided by the size of the smaller repertoire. Three approaches were used to assess repertoire richness: RTK rarefaction, the Chao1 estimator, and Recon v2.1 estimates of unobserved clonotypes. For all TCRbeta clonotypes obtained by the gDNA method from a handful of donors, generation probabilities were computed with OLGA. The clones in this table, taken by TCRdb from immuneACCESS, are in-frame only. Not every clone is retained; where verified, under half of the shortfall comes from an unresolved V gene, and the cause of the rest is unknown. The DNA was the basis for D and trimming; V, J and clone size are from that table. The sample contains some 2,000,000 clones, approximately 96% of them found a single time. The top ten hold approximately 0.13% of the sample.

As regards this clone: Its target antigen remains unknown. Qualities for individual bases were not recorded, and no much larger clone is one base off.

Donors were healthy HIV-negative adults with no recently reported acute infections or vaccinations. All donors were Caucasian adults living in Nashville, Tennessee, USA. CD4+ T cells were enriched by magnetic negative selection, after which naive cells were positively selected on CD45RA and the negative fraction was taken as the memory subset. Blood was obtained by leukapheresis, after which PBMCs were separated by Ficoll-Histopaque density gradient centrifugation and cryopreserved in liquid nitrogen vapor phase. Analytical flow cytometry was used to check the purity and quantity of each magnetically sorted T cell population. Genomic DNA was isolated from each sorted fraction and quantified by UV absorbance on a Nanodrop 2000c. V was cut back by 1 base and J by 5 bases, leaving a gap of 11 bases between them. The CDR3 goes from the cysteine to the phenylalanine over 15 residues. Only the CDR3 portion is preserved as DNA: 45 bases, with reading frame beginning at the first base. The germline V gene encodes CDR1 MGHRA and CDR2 YSYEKL.

The sample was naive CD4+ T cells sorted from blood. Explained via the paper, the cell subset or site label denotes: CD45RA+ positively selected. This receptor was obtained from a man younger than 35 in good health. The chain is assembled from TRBV4-1 and TRBJ2-2; TRBD2 is possibly the D segment (5 matching bases). The nucleotide sequence is given as TGCGCCAGCAGCCAAGCTTGGACGGGGACCGGGGAGCTGTTTTTT. This is translated as CASSQAWTGTGELFF.